Listed below are T cell receptor beta chains from one sample, sequenced in a study of T-cell memory formation after mild COVID-19. From the 5' RACE reads, TCRdb called clonotypes with MiXCR, one entry per CDR3 protein. There are roughly 300,000 distinct CDR3 sequences in the sample; roughly 8% occur only once, and around a fifth lies in the top ten. Sequencing was carried out using PBMCs or a T cell subset sorted from them (not recorded which). Receptors originate from a man aged 18 to 30 who had mild COVID-19 (a few samples of this study predate the infection). Cell type and time point are not known. Each CDR3 is given with its conserved first and last residue. D genes are given only for firm matches. Clone size is shown for a subset of rows, as once, few, many or a class of expanded clone.

V gene	D gene	J gene	clone size	CDR3 length	CDR3 protein	CDR3 DNA
TRBV7-9	-	TRBJ1-1	-	14	CASSFEGKNTEAFF	TGTGCCAGCAGCTTTGAAGGAAAGAACACTGAAGCTTTCTTT
TRBV7-7	TRBD1	TRBJ2-2	-	15	CASSFGQGLSGELFF	TGTGCCAGCAGCTTCGGACAGGGGTTGTCCGGGGAGCTGTTTTTT
TRBV2	TRBD1	TRBJ1-6	few	14	CASRATGGYSPLHF	TGTGCCAGCAGGGCGACAGGGGGCTACTCACCCCTCCACTTT
TRBV5-6	-	TRBJ1-4	-	14	CASSPGPTVRKEFF	TGTGCCAGCAGCCCGGGACCTACTGTCAGGAAGGAGTTTTTT
TRBV2	-	TRBJ1-5	few	14	CASSVKGSGQPQHF	TGTGCCAGCAGTGTGAAGGGTTCGGGTCAGCCCCAGCATTTT
TRBV11-2	-	TRBJ2-5	many	13	CASSLRVQETQYF	TGTGCCAGCAGCTTACGGGTCCAAGAGACCCAGTACTTC
TRBV5-1	-	TRBJ2-6	many	16	CASSPGLDSGANVLTF	TGCGCCAGCAGCCCGGGACTCGACTCTGGGGCCAACGTCCTGACTTTC
TRBV5-1	-	TRBJ2-3	-	15	CASSLDRTSTDTQYF	TGCGCCAGCAGCTTGGACAGGACTAGCACAGATACGCAGTATTTT
TRBV28	-	TRBJ1-2	many	14	CASRLVTGRYGYTF	TGTGCCAGCAGATTGGTGACAGGTCGCTATGGCTACACCTTC
TRBV4-2	-	TRBJ2-3	few	16	CASSQGGPGTVDTQYF	TGTGCCAGCAGCCAAGGGGGTCCAGGAACCGTAGATACGCAGTATTTT
TRBV11-2	-	TRBJ2-5	few	16	CASSLRALGQSETQYF	TGTGCCAGCAGCTTAAGAGCCCTCGGACAATCGGAGACCCAGTACTTC
TRBV4-2	TRBD1	TRBJ1-5	many	17	CASSQNPGTGGDEPQHF	TGTGCCAGCAGCCAGAACCCCGGGACAGGGGGAGACGAGCCCCAGCATTTT
TRBV4-1	-	TRBJ1-4	-	15	CASSLVETGREKLFF	TGCGCCAGCAGCTTAGTTGAGACAGGCCGAGAAAAACTGTTTTTT
TRBV5-1	TRBD1	TRBJ2-1	-	13	CASRPGTGNEQFF	TGCGCCAGCAGACCCGGGACAGGGAATGAGCAGTTCTTC
TRBV11-2	-	TRBJ2-2	few	16	CASSPLFGPNTGELFF	TGTGCCAGCAGCCCCCTCTTTGGGCCTAACACCGGGGAGCTGTTTTTT
TRBV12-3/TRBV12-4	-	TRBJ1-2	-	14	CASRPSWRNYGYTF	TGTGCCAGCAGGCCCTCTTGGAGGAACTATGGCTACACCTTC
TRBV9	-	TRBJ2-1	few	12	CASSAQGSEQFF	TGTGCCAGCAGCGCTCAGGGGTCTGAGCAGTTCTTC
TRBV29-1	-	TRBJ1-1	few	11	CSVTVNTEAFF	TGCAGCGTCACAGTGAACACTGAAGCTTTCTTT
TRBV5-1	-	TRBJ2-2	-	15	CASSWDKEGGGELFF	TGCGCCAGCAGCTGGGACAAAGAGGGAGGCGGGGAGCTGTTTTTT
TRBV5-1	-	TRBJ2-1	many	14	CASSTRAVGDEQFF	TGCGCCAGCAGCACCCGGGCCGTCGGAGATGAGCAGTTCTTC
TRBV3-1	-	TRBJ1-2	few	14	CASSQREGGGGYTF	TGTGCCAGCAGCCAACGTGAAGGGGGAGGCGGCTACACCTTC
TRBV7-7	TRBD1	TRBJ2-5	once	13	CASSQQGKEIQYF	TGTGCCAGCAGCCAACAGGGGAAAGAGATCCAGTACTTC
TRBV20-1	TRBD1	TRBJ2-7	few	13	CSARGTGGNEQYF	TGCAGTGCTAGAGGGACAGGGGGCAACGAGCAGTACTTC
TRBV24-1	TRBD2	TRBJ2-1	few	13	CATSDTTSAEQFF	TGTGCCACCAGTGACACGACTAGCGCTGAGCAGTTCTTC
TRBV12-3/TRBV12-4	TRBD1	TRBJ1-1	few	13	CASRQGRHTEAFF	TGTGCCAGCAGACAGGGGCGGCACACTGAAGCTTTCTTT
TRBV6-2/TRBV6-3	-	TRBJ1-1	-	13	CASTEGFRTEAFF	TGTGCCAGCACCGAGGGGTTTAGGACTGAAGCTTTCTTT
TRBV19	-	TRBJ2-5	few	13	CASRDSAQETQYF	TGTGCCAGTAGGGACTCGGCACAAGAGACCCAGTACTTC
TRBV5-1	-	TRBJ1-1	many	15	CASSFYGGQGTEAFF	TGCGCCAGCAGCTTTTATGGGGGCCAGGGCACTGAAGCTTTCTTT
TRBV3-1	-	TRBJ1-5	-	15	CASSQWTVPNQPQHF	TGTGCCAGCAGCCAGTGGACAGTACCTAATCAGCCCCAGCATTTT
TRBV9	TRBD2	TRBJ2-1	-	18	CASSVGLGWAGGPNEQFF	TGTGCCAGCAGCGTAGGTTTGGGTTGGGCGGGGGGCCCCAATGAGCAGTTCTTC
TRBV7-2	-	TRBJ2-3	many	14	CASSYAGTPDTQYF	TGTGCCAGCAGTTATGCTGGGACTCCAGATACGCAGTATTTT
TRBV20-1	TRBD1	TRBJ2-3	few	15	CSAAYRGLGTDTQYF	TGCAGTGCCGCTTACAGGGGCCTCGGCACAGATACGCAGTATTTT
TRBV4-2	TRBD2	TRBJ2-5	many	17	CASSQEPAGALQETQYF	TGTGCCAGCAGCCAAGAGCCAGCGGGGGCCCTCCAAGAGACCCAGTACTTC
TRBV7-9	-	TRBJ2-3	-	14	CASSDPARTDTQYF	TGTGCCAGCAGCGATCCTGCTCGCACAGATACGCAGTATTTT
TRBV20-1	-	TRBJ2-1	-	14	CSADRPLPGNEQFF	TGCAGTGCTGACCGCCCTTTGCCGGGCAATGAGCAGTTCTTC
TRBV7-3	-	TRBJ1-6	few	13	CASSFQRDAPLHF	TGTGCCAGCAGCTTTCAACGGGACGCACCCCTCCACTTT
TRBV6-5	TRBD2	TRBJ2-1	few	15	CASSSVAGRYNEQFF	TGTGCCAGCAGCTCAGTAGCGGGGCGATACAATGAGCAGTTCTTC
TRBV29-1	TRBD1	TRBJ1-2	-	14	CSAEGQPVSYGYTF	TGCAGCGCCGAGGGACAGCCGGTTTCTTATGGCTACACCTTC
TRBV25-1	-	TRBJ1-2	-	13	CASSETGSYGYTF	TGTGCCAGCAGTGAAACAGGGTCTTACGGCTACACCTTC
TRBV24-1	-	TRBJ2-7	once	16	CATSGGPGLSSYEQYF	TGTGCCACCAGTGGGGGTCCGGGTTTGAGCTCCTACGAGCAGTACTTC
TRBV5-1	-	TRBJ1-6	-	14	CASSQTDYNSPLHF	TGCGCCAGCAGCCAGACAGATTATAATTCACCCCTCCACTTT
TRBV5-1	TRBD2	TRBJ2-7	few	15	CASSLGASGGAEQYF	TGCGCCAGCAGCTTGGGTGCTAGCGGGGGTGCCGAGCAGTACTTC
TRBV2	TRBD2	TRBJ2-5	-	15	CASRAAGAMSETQYF	TGTGCCAGCAGGGCAGCGGGGGCGATGTCAGAGACCCAGTACTTC
TRBV28	-	TRBJ2-4	many	14	CASSLVGGRHIQYF	TGTGCCAGCAGCTTGGTCGGGGGTCGTCACATTCAGTACTTC
TRBV7-2	-	TRBJ2-2	many	13	CASSFGFTGELFF	TGTGCCAGCAGCTTTGGGTTCACCGGGGAGCTGTTTTTT
TRBV6-5	-	TRBJ1-1	-	11	CASSRNGEAFF	TGTGCCAGCAGTAGGAACGGTGAAGCTTTCTTT
TRBV12-3/TRBV12-4	TRBD1	TRBJ1-1	few	13	CASSLGGQVEAFF	TGTGCCAGCAGTTTAGGGGGACAGGTCGAAGCTTTCTTT
TRBV20-1	-	TRBJ1-2	few	11	CRTPLNYGYTF	TGCAGGACCCCCCTTAACTATGGCTACACCTTC
TRBV7-3	-	TRBJ2-3	-	13	CASSPGWGDTQYF	TGTGCCAGCAGCCCGGGCTGGGGAGATACGCAGTATTTT
TRBV12-3/TRBV12-4	TRBD1	TRBJ1-5	-	15	CASSSTGISDQPQHF	TGTGCCAGCAGTTCGACAGGGATTTCCGATCAGCCCCAGCATTTT
TRBV6-1	-	TRBJ2-7	many	14	CASSEARQGSEQYF	TGTGCCAGCAGTGAAGCGAGGCAGGGCTCCGAGCAGTACTTC
TRBV7-9	-	TRBJ1-4	-	15	CASSVQGSTNEKLFF	TGTGCCAGCAGCGTCCAGGGTTCGACTAATGAAAAACTGTTTTTT
TRBV14	-	TRBJ2-2	-	14	CASSQYPNTGELFF	TGTGCCAGCAGCCAATATCCGAACACCGGGGAGCTGTTTTTT
TRBV20-1	-	TRBJ2-1	few	13	CSASGAIYNEQFF	TGCAGTGCTAGCGGGGCCATATACAATGAGCAGTTCTTC
TRBV4-1	-	TRBJ1-1	few	17	CASSQEIGGGGNTEAFF	TGCGCCAGCAGCCAAGAGATAGGTGGCGGGGGGAACACTGAAGCTTTCTTT
TRBV7-9	-	TRBJ2-1	-	13	CASSLESYNEQFF	TGTGCCAGCAGCTTAGAATCCTACAATGAGCAGTTCTTC
TRBV4-2	TRBD1	TRBJ1-1	-	16	CASSPIGDRGDTEAFF	TGTGCCAGCAGCCCTATCGGCGACAGGGGAGACACTGAAGCTTTCTTT
TRBV4-1	-	TRBJ1-5	few	15	CASSQPGSGRQPQHF	TGCGCCAGCAGCCAACCTGGTTCGGGCCGACAGCCCCAGCATTTT
TRBV7-2	-	TRBJ1-6	few	13	CASSYDRGSPLHF	TGTGCCAGCAGCTATGACCGGGGTTCACCCCTCCACTTT